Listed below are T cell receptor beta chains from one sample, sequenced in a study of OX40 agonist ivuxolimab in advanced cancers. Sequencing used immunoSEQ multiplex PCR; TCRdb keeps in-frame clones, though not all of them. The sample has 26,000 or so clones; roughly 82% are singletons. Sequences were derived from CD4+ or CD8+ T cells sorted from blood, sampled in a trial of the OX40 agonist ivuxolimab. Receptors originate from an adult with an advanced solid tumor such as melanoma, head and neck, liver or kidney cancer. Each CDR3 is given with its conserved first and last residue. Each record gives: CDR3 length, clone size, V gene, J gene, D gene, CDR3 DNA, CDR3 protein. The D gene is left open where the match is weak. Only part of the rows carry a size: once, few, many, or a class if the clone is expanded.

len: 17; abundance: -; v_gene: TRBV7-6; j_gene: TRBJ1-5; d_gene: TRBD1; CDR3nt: TGTGCCAGCAGCCCTCAGACAGGGCCTTATAGCAATCAGCCCCAGCATTTT; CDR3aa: CASSPQTGPYSNQPQHF
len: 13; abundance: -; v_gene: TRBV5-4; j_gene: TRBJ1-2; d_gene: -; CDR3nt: TGTGCCAGCAGCTTTGGGGGGTACTATGGCTACACCTTC; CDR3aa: CASSFGGYYGYTF
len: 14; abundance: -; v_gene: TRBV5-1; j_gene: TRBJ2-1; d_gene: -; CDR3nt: TGCGTCAGCAGCTCGGCGGGTGGCTACAATGAGCAGTTCTTC; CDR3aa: CVSSSAGGYNEQFF
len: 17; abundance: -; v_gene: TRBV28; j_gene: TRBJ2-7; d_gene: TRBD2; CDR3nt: TGTGCCAGCAGTTCAACCCCGCTAGCGGGAAACTCCTACGAGCAGTACTTC; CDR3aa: CASSSTPLAGNSYEQYF
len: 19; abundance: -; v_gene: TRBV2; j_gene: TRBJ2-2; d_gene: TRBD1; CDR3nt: TGTGCCACCGTAGCCTCGTTGGTTGGGACAGCGCTGAACACCGGGGAGCTGTTTTTT; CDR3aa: CATVASLVGTALNTGELFF
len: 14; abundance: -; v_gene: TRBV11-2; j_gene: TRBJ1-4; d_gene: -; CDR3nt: TGTGCCAGCAGTTCAGGGTCAACTAATGAAAAACTGTTTTTT; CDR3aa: CASSSGSTNEKLFF
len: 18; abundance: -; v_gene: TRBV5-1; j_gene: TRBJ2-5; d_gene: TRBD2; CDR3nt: TGCGCCAGCAGCTTGGCACCTAGCGGGAGGGGGTACCAAGAGACCCAGTACTTC; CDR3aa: CASSLAPSGRGYQETQYF
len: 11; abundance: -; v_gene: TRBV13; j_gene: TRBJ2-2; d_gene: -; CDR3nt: TGTGCCAGCAGCTACACCGGGGAGCTGTTTTTT; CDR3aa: CASSYTGELFF
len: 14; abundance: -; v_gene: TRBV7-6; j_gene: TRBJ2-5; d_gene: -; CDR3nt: TGTGCCAGCAGCCAACGGACGGACGCGGTAGCCCAGTACTTC; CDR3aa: CASSQRTDAVAQYF
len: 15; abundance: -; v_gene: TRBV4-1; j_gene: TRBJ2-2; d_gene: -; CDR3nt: TGCGCCAGCAGCCAATTTCGATCCGATGGCGGGGAGCTGTTTTTT; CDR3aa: CASSQFRSDGGELFF
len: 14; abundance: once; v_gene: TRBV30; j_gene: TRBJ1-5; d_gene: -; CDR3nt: TGTGCCTGGAGTCGTGGGGGGGCCGGACAGCCCCAGCATTTT; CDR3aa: CAWSRGGAGQPQHF
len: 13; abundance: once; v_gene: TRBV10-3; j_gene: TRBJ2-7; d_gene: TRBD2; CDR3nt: TGTGCCATCAGTGACCCGGGGGGCTACGAGCAGTACTTC; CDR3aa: CAISDPGGYEQYF
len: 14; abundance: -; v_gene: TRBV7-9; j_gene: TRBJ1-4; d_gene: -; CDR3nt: TGTGCCAGCAGCTGGGTGGGCGCGGGTGAAAAACTGTTTTTT; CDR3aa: CASSWVGAGEKLFF
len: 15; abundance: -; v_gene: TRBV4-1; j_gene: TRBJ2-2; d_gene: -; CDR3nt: TGCGCCAGCAGCCATGAGGCCAGGGGGGCCGGGGAGCTGTTTTTT; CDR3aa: CASSHEARGAGELFF
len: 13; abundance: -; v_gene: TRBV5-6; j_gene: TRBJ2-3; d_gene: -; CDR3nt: TGTGCCAGCAGCTTGGGGGGCACAGATACGCAGTATTTT; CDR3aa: CASSLGGTDTQYF
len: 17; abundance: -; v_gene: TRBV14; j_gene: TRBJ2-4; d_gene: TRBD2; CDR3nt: TGTGCCAGCAGCCAAGATAGACTAGCGGGAGAGGAAAACATTCAGTACTTC; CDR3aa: CASSQDRLAGEENIQYF
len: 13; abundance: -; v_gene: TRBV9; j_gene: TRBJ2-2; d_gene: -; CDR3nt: TGTGCCAGCAGCGTACTTCTCACCGGGGAGCTGTTTTTT; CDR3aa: CASSVLLTGELFF
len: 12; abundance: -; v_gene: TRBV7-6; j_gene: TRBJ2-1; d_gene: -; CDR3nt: TGTGCCAGCAGCCCCCCTGACAATGAGCAGTTCTTC; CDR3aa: CASSPPDNEQFF
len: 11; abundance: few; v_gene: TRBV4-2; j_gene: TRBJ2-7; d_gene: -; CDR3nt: TGTGCCAGCAGCCGGGGCTACGAGCAGTACTTC; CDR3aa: CASSRGYEQYF
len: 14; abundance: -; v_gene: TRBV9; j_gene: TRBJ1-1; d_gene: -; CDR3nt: TGTGCCAGCAGCGTAGGGGGAGCGGGCACTGAAGCTTTCTTT; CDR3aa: CASSVGGAGTEAFF
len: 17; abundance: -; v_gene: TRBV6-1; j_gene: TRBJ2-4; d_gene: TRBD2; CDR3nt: TGTGCCAGCAGTGAAGCGCGGGGGATTTTCGCCAAAAACATTCAGTACTTC; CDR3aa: CASSEARGIFAKNIQYF
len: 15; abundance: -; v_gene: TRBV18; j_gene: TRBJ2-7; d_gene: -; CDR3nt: TGTGCCAGCTCACCACCGGGCGGGTACTCCTACGAGCAGTACTTC; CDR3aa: CASSPPGGYSYEQYF
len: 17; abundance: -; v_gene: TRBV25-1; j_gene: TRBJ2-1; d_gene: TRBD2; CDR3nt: TGTGCCAGCAGTGCACATCACCTAGCGGGAGTCCGCAATGAGCAGTTCTTC; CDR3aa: CASSAHHLAGVRNEQFF
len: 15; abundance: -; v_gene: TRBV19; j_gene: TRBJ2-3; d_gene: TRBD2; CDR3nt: TGTGCCAGTAGTACTAGCGGGAGGTTCGCAGATACGCAGTATTTT; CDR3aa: CASSTSGRFADTQYF
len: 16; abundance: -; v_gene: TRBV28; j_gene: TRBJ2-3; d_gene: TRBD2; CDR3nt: TGTGCCAGCAGCCTTCTAGGGCTAGCGGTCACAGATACGCAGTATTTT; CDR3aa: CASSLLGLAVTDTQYF
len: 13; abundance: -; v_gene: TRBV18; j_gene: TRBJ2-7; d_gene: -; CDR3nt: TGTGCCAGCCCTGACCGGGACCCGGGGGAGCAGTACTTC; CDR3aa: CASPDRDPGEQYF
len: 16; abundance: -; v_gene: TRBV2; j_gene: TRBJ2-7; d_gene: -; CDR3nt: TGTGCCAGCAGGGGATACCTTCCCTCTAACTCCTACGAGCAGTACTTC; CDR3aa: CASRGYLPSNSYEQYF
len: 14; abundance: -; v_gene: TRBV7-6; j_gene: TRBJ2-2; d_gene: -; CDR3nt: TGTGCCAGCAGCCTAGAGGTGGGGGCCGGGGAGCTGTTTTTT; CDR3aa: CASSLEVGAGELFF
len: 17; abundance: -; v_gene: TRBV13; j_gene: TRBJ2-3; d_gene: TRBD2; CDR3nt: TGTGCCAGCAGCTTAGGGATTAGCGGGGGAGGTGCAGATACGCAGTATTTT; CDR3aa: CASSLGISGGGADTQYF
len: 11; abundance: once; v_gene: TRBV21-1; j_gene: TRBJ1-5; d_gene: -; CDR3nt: TGTGCCAGCAGCAAAAATCAGCCCCAGCATTTT; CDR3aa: CASSKNQPQHF
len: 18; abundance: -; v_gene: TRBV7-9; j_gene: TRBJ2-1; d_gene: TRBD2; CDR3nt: TGTGCCAGCACCTTGGGGCTAGCGGGATTGGTATCCTACAATGAGCAGTTCTTC; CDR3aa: CASTLGLAGLVSYNEQFF
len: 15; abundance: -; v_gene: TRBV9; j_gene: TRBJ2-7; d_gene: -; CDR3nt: TGTGCCAGCAGCCTTTCTCCAGTCAGGCCCTACGAGCAGTACTTC; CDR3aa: CASSLSPVRPYEQYF
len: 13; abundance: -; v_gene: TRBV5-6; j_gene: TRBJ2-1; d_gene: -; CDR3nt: TGTGCCAGCAGCCCACGGCCGTGGAATGAGCAGTTCTTC; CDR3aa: CASSPRPWNEQFF
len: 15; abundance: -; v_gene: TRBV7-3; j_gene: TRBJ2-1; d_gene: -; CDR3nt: TGTGCCAGCAGCCATGTTCCGGGTTCCTACAATGAGCAGTTCTTC; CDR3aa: CASSHVPGSYNEQFF
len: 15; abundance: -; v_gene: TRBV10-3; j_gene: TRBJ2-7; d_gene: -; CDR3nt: TGTGCCATCAGTGAAGGGCAGAGGAGCTCCTACGAGCAGTACTTC; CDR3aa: CAISEGQRSSYEQYF
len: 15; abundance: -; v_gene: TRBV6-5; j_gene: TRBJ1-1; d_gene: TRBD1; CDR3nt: TGTGCCAGCAGTCTTACCGGGACAGGGAATACTGAAGCTTTCTTT; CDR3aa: CASSLTGTGNTEAFF
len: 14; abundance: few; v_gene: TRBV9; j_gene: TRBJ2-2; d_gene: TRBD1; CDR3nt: TGTGCCAGCAGTGACAGGGTAAACACCGGGGAGCTGTTTTTT; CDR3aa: CASSDRVNTGELFF
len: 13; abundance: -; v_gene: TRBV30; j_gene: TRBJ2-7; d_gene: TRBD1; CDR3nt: TGTGCCTGGAGTGTAGACAGGGGCTACGAGCAGTACTTC; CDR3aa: CAWSVDRGYEQYF
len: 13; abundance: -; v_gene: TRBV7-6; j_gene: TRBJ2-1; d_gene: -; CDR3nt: TGTGCCAGCAGCCCCGGCTCCGGGACGGCTCAGTTCTTC; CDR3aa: CASSPGSGTAQFF
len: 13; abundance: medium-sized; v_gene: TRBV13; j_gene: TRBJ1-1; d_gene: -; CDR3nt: TGTGCCAGCAGCATCAGTGTGAACACTGAAGCTTTCTTT; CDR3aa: CASSISVNTEAFF
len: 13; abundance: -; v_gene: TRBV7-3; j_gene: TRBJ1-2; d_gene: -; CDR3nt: TGTGCCAGCAGCTTATCCGCCGCCGATGGCTACACCTTC; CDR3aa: CASSLSAADGYTF
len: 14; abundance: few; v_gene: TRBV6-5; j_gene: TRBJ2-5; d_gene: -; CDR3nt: TGTGCCAGCAGTTACAACCTACACAAAGAGACCCAGTACTTC; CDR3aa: CASSYNLHKETQYF
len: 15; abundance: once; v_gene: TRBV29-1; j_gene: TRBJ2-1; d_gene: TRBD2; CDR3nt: TGCAGCGTCCCCCCGGGGGGGGGCGCATTCAATGAGCAGTTCTTC; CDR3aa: CSVPPGGGAFNEQFF
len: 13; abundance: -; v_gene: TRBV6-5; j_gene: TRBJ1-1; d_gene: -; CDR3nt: TGTGCCAGCAGTTACGGGGGGGCCCGGGAAGCTTTCTTT; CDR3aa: CASSYGGAREAFF
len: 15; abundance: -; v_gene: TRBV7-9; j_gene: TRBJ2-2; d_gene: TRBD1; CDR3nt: TGTGCCAGCACAGGACAGGGGGTCGGCACCGGGGAGCTGTTTTTT; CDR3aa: CASTGQGVGTGELFF